A single sample is the source of the 2 T cell receptor beta chains below, sequenced in a study of immune evolution from preneoplasia to lung adenocarcinoma. The data were produced by immunoSEQ multiplex PCR, yet TCRdb's version contains in-frame clones alone and is incomplete. The table has around 14,000 clones, roughly 80% seen once; the top ten hold 2.5% to 3.5%. Material: FFPE minimally invasive lung adenocarcinoma tissue. The source of these receptors is a person aged 55-85 years with lung adenocarcinoma.

The rearrangement links TRBV12-5 to TRBJ2-3; no reliable D call. Germline lookup yields CDR1 LGHNT and CDR2 FRNRAP. This CDR3 is built from 16 residues. The V end was cut by 4 bases, the J end by 2 bases, with 16 bases between. The CDR3 DNA is TGTGCTAGTGGTTCGGGCTTGAAGGGAAACACAGATACGCAGTATTTT. Translation: CASGSGLKGNTDTQYF.

The chain is built from TRBV11-2 and TRBJ1-3; 8 positions agree with TRBD1. Per the germline V gene, CDR1 is SGHAT and CDR2 is FQNNGV. The CDR3 length is 16 residues. V lost 1 base, J lost 2 bases, and 4 bases stayed unmatched. The DNA for the CDR3 is TGTGCCAGCAGCTTAGGGACAGGGAGTACTGGAAACACCATATATTTT. It yields the protein CASSLGTGSTGNTIYF.